These 3 T cell receptor beta chains came from one sample sequenced in a study of memory CD4+ T cells and cytomegalovirus serostatus. Single viable CD3+CD4+CD8-CD45RO+ cells were sorted as the memory CD4+ T cells. TCRdb's copy holds only in-frame clones and misses some; the assay was immunoSEQ multiplex PCR. The table includes about 82,000 clones, around 80% detected once. The sequencing sample was made of memory CD4+ T cells from blood. Receptors originate from an adult in good health and CMV-seronegative.

This chain joins TRBV5-1 and TRBJ2-7; 10 nucleotides align to TRBD1. The trim removed 1 base at V and 6 bases at J, leaving 4 bases unmatched. The germline CDR1 and CDR2 sequences are SGHRS and YFSETQ. The length of the CDR3 is 14 residues. The CDR3 spells CASSLQTGGREQYF. DNA for the CDR3: TGCGCCAGCAGCTTGCAGACAGGGGGCCGCGAGCAGTACTTC.

V usage is TRBV29-1 and J usage is TRBJ1-1; D not resolved. This CDR3 contains 11 residues. Trimming took 2 bases from V and 5 from J, leaving 6 bases between them. In germline, CDR1 is SQVTM, CDR2 ANQGSEA. The CDR3 sequence: CSVEKSTEAFF. The CDR3, as DNA: TGCAGCGTTGAAAAATCTACTGAAGCTTTCTTT. Full variable domain (outside the CDR3, taken from reference TRBV29-1 and TRBJ1-1): SAVISQKPSRDICQRGTSLTIQCQVDSQVTMMFWYRQQPGQSLTLIATANQGSEATYESGFVIDKFPISRPNLTFSTLTVSNMSPEDSSIYLCSVEKSTEAFFGQGTRLTVV.

This clone has only a few counts. The V gene is TRBV7-3, the J gene TRBJ2-1; D is perhaps TRBD1 or TRBD2 (5 bases each). Germline CDR1 SGHTA, CDR2 FQGTGA. The CDR3 contains 12 residues. The V and J ends lost 8 bases and 0 bases respectively, with 5 bases between them. Here the CDR3 DNA reads TGTGCCAGCGGGGGCTCCTACAATGAGCAGTTCTTC. Translation: CASGGSYNEQFF.